This T cell receptor (beta chain) appears in the sequencing data of a study of human T cells and chemical hapten exposure. Study results and caveats: Donors, who had alopecia, may show an immune response that differs from healthy people's.

MiXCR, applied by TCRdb to the RACE reads, yields one record per CDR3 protein. The profile covers over 60,000 distinct CDR3 sequences, with around a tenth appearing a single time and around 6.8% taken by the ten largest. The sample's time point: patch test 2, 6 weeks after DPC sensitization. This sample's treatment: therapeutic diphenylcyclopropenone sensitization with weekly scalp DPC. Blood collection happened ahead of applying each patch test. Those who donated were patients with alopecia, 18 to 70 years of age, and suitable for DPC. This clonotype was seen more than once but under ten times. Antigen: not known. The sequence was collected from a woman aged 50 to 60 with alopecia areata. Some clones in this sample may be carry-over from other donors' samples. The material sequenced was whole blood, taken in connection with sensitization to the hapten diphenylcyclopropenone (DPC).

The CDR3, as DNA: TGTGCCATCCGGAACGGGGCCTCAACTAATGAAAAACTGTTTTTT. As protein: CAIRNGASTNEKLFF. The rearrangement joins TRBV10-3 to TRBJ1-4; D may be TRBD1 (5 bases). This CDR3 comprises 15 residues. Germline CDR1 reads ENHRY; CDR2 reads SYGVKD. Trimming pared 8 bases from V and 0 bases from J, leaving 13 bases between.